The rows below give T cell receptor beta chains drawn from one sample of a study of beta chain features in type 1 diabetes. TCRdb keeps only in-frame clones here, not all; method: immunoSEQ multiplex PCR. The table has about 140,000 clones, about a tenth seen once. Sequencing was carried out using central memory CD4+ T cells from blood. The receptors derive from a woman aged 40 to 49 in good health. Each CDR3 is given with its conserved first and last residue. Fields, in order: CDR3 protein, CDR3 DNA, D gene, V gene, J gene, clone size. D genes are given only for firm matches. The size of a clone is reported for some rows only, either as once, few or many, or as a class for expanded clones.

CASRGDTSYEQYF,TGTGCCAGCAGGGGGGACACCTCCTACGAGCAGTACTTC,.,TRBV25-1,TRBJ2-7,.
CASSERQGPNTGELFF,TGCGCCAGCAGCGAAAGACAGGGGCCGAACACCGGGGAGCTGTTTTTT,TRBD1,TRBV4-1,TRBJ2-2,few
CASSFSPTAGGSETQYF,TGTGCCAGCAGTTTTTCCCCAACAGCGGGGGGATCAGAGACCCAGTACTTC,TRBD2,TRBV27,TRBJ2-5,.
CASSLVYGGQETQYF,TGTGCCAGCAGCTTAGTATACGGCGGCCAAGAGACCCAGTACTTC,.,TRBV7-8,TRBJ2-5,once
CTSNDRDWLRGDTQYF,TGCACCAGCAACGACCGGGACTGGCTCCGGGGAGATACGCAGTATTTT,.,TRBV1,TRBJ2-3,few
CASQGSSYNSPLHF,TGTGCCAGCCAGGGGAGCTCCTATAATTCACCCCTCCACTTT,.,TRBV10-3,TRBJ1-6,.
CATRGSLGTDTQYF,TGCGCCACTAGGGGTTCTCTTGGCACAGATACGCAGTATTTT,.,TRBV10-2,TRBJ2-3,.
CASSPQLRNYGYTF,TGTGCCAGCAGCCCGCAGCTCAGGAACTATGGCTACACCTTC,.,TRBV9,TRBJ1-2,few
CASSDVGGYNEQFF,TGTGCCAGCAGCGACGTGGGAGGCTACAATGAGCAGTTCTTC,.,TRBV5-4,TRBJ2-1,few
CASSQGDYYTQYF,TGTGCCAGCAGCCAAGGGGACTATTATACGCAGTATTTT,TRBD2,TRBV14,TRBJ2-3,few
CASSRAGQGAYEQYF,TGCGCCAGCAGCCGCGCGGGACAGGGGGCCTACGAGCAGTACTTC,TRBD1,TRBV5-1,TRBJ2-7,.
CASSEALAGAAQETQYF,TGCGCCAGCAGTGAGGCTTTAGCGGGGGCCGCACAAGAGACCCAGTACTTC,TRBD2,TRBV10-2,TRBJ2-5,.
CASSDRLFSYEQYF,TGCGCCAGCTCAGACAGACTTTTCTCCTACGAGCAGTACTTC,.,TRBV5-1,TRBJ2-7,few
CASSSNTGTYGYTF,TGCGCCAGCAGCTCTAATACAGGCACCTATGGCTACACCTTC,.,TRBV5-1,TRBJ1-2,.
CASSQDSLNTGELFF,TGTGCCAGCAGCCAGGACAGCCTTAACACCGGGGAGCTGTTTTTT,.,TRBV27,TRBJ2-2,few
CASSLYYGQQETQYF,TGCGCCAGCAGCCTCTATTACGGACAGCAAGAGACCCAGTACTTC,.,TRBV4-1,TRBJ2-5,few
CASSLSDRGLAKNIQYF,TGTGCCAGCAGCCTCTCAGACAGGGGACTAGCCAAAAACATTCAGTACTTC,TRBD1,TRBV9,TRBJ2-4,.
CASSERTGANYEQYF,TGCGCCAGCAGCGAGAGGACAGGGGCCAACTACGAGCAGTACTTC,TRBD1,TRBV4-3,TRBJ2-7,few
CASSLGLTNQPQHF,TGCGCCAGCAGCTTGGGGCTCACGAATCAGCCCCAGCATTTT,.,TRBV5-1,TRBJ1-5,.
CASSATGLAGRLSSYNEQFF,TGTGCCAGCAGCGCCACGGGACTAGCGGGGCGCCTGAGCTCCTACAATGAGCAGTTCTTC,TRBD2,TRBV9,TRBJ2-1,few
CASRTGDNEQFF,TGTGCCAGTAGGACAGGGGACAATGAGCAGTTCTTC,TRBD1,TRBV6-1,TRBJ2-1,.
CSAGEQFF,TGCAGCGCCGGTGAGCAGTTCTTC,.,TRBV29-1,TRBJ2-1,.
CASSSRTFWSRGSPDRQYF,TGTGCCAGCAGCTCCAGAACGTTTTGGTCCAGGGGGTCCCCAGATAGGCAGTATTTT,TRBD1,TRBV9,TRBJ2-3,few
CASSIDQWSYEQYF,TGTGCCAGTAGTATAGACCAATGGAGTTACGAGCAGTACTTC,.,TRBV19,TRBJ2-7,.
CASSSGAGLDNEQFF,TGTGCCAGCAGCTCGGGAGCGGGGCTGGACAATGAGCAGTTCTTC,TRBD2,TRBV7-9,TRBJ2-1,.
CASRRGQAYGYTF,TGCGCCAGCAGAAGGGGACAGGCCTATGGCTACACCTTC,TRBD1,TRBV5-1,TRBJ1-2,.
CASSPTSGAPYEQYF,TGTGCCAGCAGCCCGACTAGCGGGGCCCCCTACGAGCAGTACTTC,TRBD2,TRBV5-8,TRBJ2-7,few
CASSQEGQKMVAGQTGELFF,TGTGCCAGCAGCCAAGAAGGTCAGAAGATGGTAGCGGGGCAAACCGGGGAGCTGTTTTTT,TRBD2,TRBV4-2,TRBJ2-2,few
CSVGPGYQTEAFF,TGCAGCGTTGGTCCGGGGTATCAAACTGAAGCTTTCTTT,.,TRBV29-1,TRBJ1-1,few
CASTIRGSPTDTQYF,TGTGCCAGCACCATTAGGGGGTCTCCCACAGATACGCAGTATTTT,.,TRBV27,TRBJ2-3,.
CASSPSPGLAVKDEQFF,TGTGCCAGCAGCCCCTCTCCGGGACTAGCGGTTAAGGATGAGCAGTTCTTC,TRBD2,TRBV9,TRBJ2-1,.
CASSLKPSGAYEQYF,TGCGCCAGCAGCTTGAAGCCTAGCGGGGCTTACGAGCAGTACTTC,TRBD2,TRBV5-1,TRBJ2-7,few
CASSLSSGGSVNEQFF,TGTGCCAGCAGCCTCTCTAGCGGGGGGTCGGTCAATGAGCAGTTCTTC,TRBD2,TRBV5-4,TRBJ2-1,many
CASSVGTSWNTEAFF,TGTGCCAGCAGCGTAGGGACAAGTTGGAACACTGAAGCTTTCTTT,.,TRBV9,TRBJ1-1,.
CASSFRASGGYNEQFF,TGCGCCAGCAGCTTTCGGGCTAGCGGGGGTTACAATGAGCAGTTCTTC,TRBD2,TRBV5-1,TRBJ2-1,few
CASSQSLGLTHTF,TGTGCCAGCAGCCAAAGTCTGGGCCTTACACACACCTTC,.,TRBV14,TRBJ1-2,few
CARRGMAAEKLFF,TGTGCAAGAAGGGGGATGGCAGCCGAAAAACTGTTTTTT,.,TRBV12-2,TRBJ1-4,.
CASSLDRGNYGYTF,TGTGCCAGCAGCTTGGACAGGGGTAACTATGGCTACACCTTC,TRBD1,TRBV7-2,TRBJ1-2,few
CASSLGGWEQYF,TGTGCCAGCAGCTTAGGCGGGTGGGAGCAGTACTTC,.,TRBV7-9,TRBJ2-7,few
CASSFSGRGGSYEQYF,TGTGCCAGCAGCTTTTCTGGGCGGGGGGGCTCCTACGAGCAGTACTTC,TRBD2,TRBV5-6,TRBJ2-7,once
CASSFRAGQGADTQYF,TGTGCCAGCAGCTTCAGGGCCGGACAGGGAGCAGATACGCAGTATTTT,TRBD1,TRBV7-2,TRBJ2-3,few
CASSQGQAYGYTF,TGTGCCAGCAGCCAGGGACAGGCCTATGGCTACACCTTC,TRBD1,TRBV6-6,TRBJ1-2,.
CASSEDREKLFF,TGTGCCAGCAGCGAGGACAGAGAAAAACTGTTTTTT,.,TRBV7-9,TRBJ1-4,many
CASSVTGDPNQPQHF,TGCGCCAGCAGCGTGACGGGAGATCCCAATCAGCCCCAGCATTTT,.,TRBV5-1,TRBJ1-5,.
CSASDYPGQYF,TGCAGTGCTAGCGACTACCCGGGGCAGTATTTT,.,TRBV20-1,TRBJ2-3,.
CASLAGATYEQYF,TGTGCCAGTTTAGCGGGGGCCACCTACGAGCAGTACTTC,TRBD2,TRBV6-5,TRBJ2-7,few
CASSSIIASGANVLTF,TGTGCCAGCAGTTCCATAATAGCGTCTGGGGCCAACGTCCTGACTTTC,.,TRBV27,TRBJ2-6,many
CASSLGQGALGYTF,TGTGCCAGCAGCCTAGGACAGGGGGCGCTTGGCTACACCTTC,TRBD1,TRBV6-5,TRBJ1-2,.